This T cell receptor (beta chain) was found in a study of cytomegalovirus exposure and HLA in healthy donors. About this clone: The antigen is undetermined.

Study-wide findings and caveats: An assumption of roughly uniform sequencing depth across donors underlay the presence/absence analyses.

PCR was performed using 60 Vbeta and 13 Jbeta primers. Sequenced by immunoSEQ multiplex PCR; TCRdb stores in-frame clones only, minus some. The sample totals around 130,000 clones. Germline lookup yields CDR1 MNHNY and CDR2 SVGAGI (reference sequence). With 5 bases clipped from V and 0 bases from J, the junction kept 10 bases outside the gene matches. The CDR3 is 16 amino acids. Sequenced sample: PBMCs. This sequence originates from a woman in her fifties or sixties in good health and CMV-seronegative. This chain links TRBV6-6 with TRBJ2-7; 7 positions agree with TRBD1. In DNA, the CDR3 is TGTGCCAGCAGTCCGCAGGGACAGTCCCGCTCCTACGAGCAGTACTTC. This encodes CASSPQGQSRSYEQYF.